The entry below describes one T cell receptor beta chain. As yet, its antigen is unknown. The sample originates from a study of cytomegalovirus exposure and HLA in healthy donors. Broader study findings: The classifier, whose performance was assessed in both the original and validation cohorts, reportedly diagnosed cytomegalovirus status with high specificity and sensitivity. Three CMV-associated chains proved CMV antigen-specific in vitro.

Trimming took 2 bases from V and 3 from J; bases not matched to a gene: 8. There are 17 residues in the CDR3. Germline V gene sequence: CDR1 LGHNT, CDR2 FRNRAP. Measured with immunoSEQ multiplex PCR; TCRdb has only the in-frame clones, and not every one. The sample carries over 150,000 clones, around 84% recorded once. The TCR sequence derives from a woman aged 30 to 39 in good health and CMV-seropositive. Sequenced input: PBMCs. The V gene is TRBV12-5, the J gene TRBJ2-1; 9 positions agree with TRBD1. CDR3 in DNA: TGTGCTAGTGGTTTGTTCCCGGGGGGACAGGGCTACAATGAGCAGTTCTTC. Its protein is CASGLFPGGQGYNEQFF.